Each of the 15 T cell receptor beta chains below was sequenced from the same sample in a study of cytomegalovirus exposure and HLA in healthy donors. The PCR had 60 Vbeta and 13 Jbeta primers. Here immunoSEQ multiplex PCR was the method, and the copy in TCRdb shows in-frame clones only, minus some. This table holds about 170,000 clones, roughly 80% found once. Sequenced input: PBMCs. The receptors were sampled from a woman between 18 and 30 years old in good health and CMV-seropositive.

The chain combines TRBV28 with TRBJ1-1; no firm D call. Trimming took 6 bases from V and 11 from J, leaving 19 bases between them. The length of the CDR3 is 13 residues. CDR1 is MDHEN, CDR2 SYDVKM, per germline. CDR3 DNA sequence: TGTGCCAGCAGAGCGCCAGAACCCCAGCTCGCTTTCTTT. Its protein is CASRAPEPQLAFF.

This clone was observed a few times. The V gene is TRBV5-1, the J gene TRBJ2-3; 11 bases match TRBD2. V lost 0 bases and J lost 3; bases outside the gene matches: 6. The germline V gene encodes CDR1 SGHRS and CDR2 YFSETQ. The length of the CDR3 is 17 residues. CDR3 nucleotides: TGCGCCAGCAGCTTGGGCCTTACTAGCGGGGGAACAGATACGCAGTATTTT. This encodes CASSLGLTSGGTDTQYF.

The V call is TRBV25-1, the J call TRBJ2-5; D perhaps matches TRBD2 (7 bases). The closer fit of TRBJ2-7 to the DNA end suggests the J call may be wrong. The CDR3 covers 13 residues. Per germline, CDR1 MGHDK and CDR2 SYGVNS. CDR3 nucleotide sequence: TGTGCCAGCAACGAGGGGGGGGACCACGAGCAGTACTTC. Its protein product is CASNEGGDHEQYF.

This clone came up a few times. This chain links TRBV11-1 with TRBJ1-1; no clear D gene. Trimming cost V 4 bases and J 11 bases, with 17 bases left between them. Germline lookup yields CDR1 SGHAT and CDR2 FQDESV (reference sequence). The CDR3 totals 13 residues. This CDR3 reads CASSSSHESDAFF. In DNA form, the CDR3 reads TGTGCCAGCAGCTCATCCCACGAGTCCGATGCTTTCTTT. Full variable domain (rest looked up from reference TRBV11-1 and TRBJ1-1): EAEVAQSPRYKITEKSQAVAFWCDPISGHATLYWYRQILGQGPELLVQFQDESVVDDSQLPKDRFSAERLKGVDSTLKIQPAELGDSAMYLCASSSSHESDAFFGQGTRLTVV.

The chain uses TRBV4-3 and TRBJ2-5; 9 nucleotides align to TRBD2. Trimming cost V 0 bases and J 4 bases; bases outside gene matches: 9. Germline CDR1 reads LGHNA; CDR2 reads YSLEER. The length of the CDR3 is 17 residues. CDR3 sequence (DNA): TGCGCCAGCAGCCAAGATCGCGATAGCGGGGGAAGAGAGACCCAGTACTTC. Amino acids: CASSQDRDSGGRETQYF.

V usage is TRBV29-1 and J usage is TRBJ2-5; D may be TRBD1 (6 bases). CDR1 and CDR2 (germline): SQVTM, ANQGSEA. With 5 bases removed from V and 1 base from J, the gap between germline ends came to 11 bases. There are 13 residues in the CDR3. CDR3 sequence: CSVRSDSQETQYF. CDR3 DNA: TGCAGCGTTCGTTCGGACAGCCAAGAGACCCAGTACTTC.

J is TRBJ2-7 and V is TRBV27; D may be TRBD2 (6 bases). The germline V and J ends were trimmed by 4 bases and 4 bases, with 11 bases remaining between them. Germline lookup yields CDR1 MNHEY and CDR2 SMNVEV (reference sequence). The CDR3 sequence is 13 residues long. The CDR3 DNA reads TGTGCCAGCAGTTCCGGGAGCGGGTACGAGCAGTACTTC. This sequence encodes CASSSGSGYEQYF.

The chain is built from TRBV7-2 and TRBJ2-7, with D uncertain. This CDR3 has 11 residues. Trimming pared 3 bases from V and 2 bases from J, leaving 2 bases between. In germline, CDR1 is SGHTA, CDR2 FQGNSA. The CDR3 sequence is CASSFTYEQYF. The DNA of the CDR3 is TGTGCCAGCAGCTTCACCTACGAGCAGTACTTC.

This clone has only a few counts. In DNA, the CDR3 is TGTGCCAGTAGTCCAGTCCTCGGGGGAGGCACTGAAGCTTTCTTT. It encodes CASSPVLGGGTEAFF. This sequence joins TRBV19 and TRBJ1-1, with a weak D call TRBD1 (5 bases). There are 15 residues in the CDR3. The V gene lost 5 bases and the J gene lost 4 bases, with 17 bases spanning the gap. The germline V gene encodes CDR1 LNHDA and CDR2 SQIVND (reference sequence).

The CDR3 sequence is CASSATGTSGYNEQFF. The CDR3 DNA reads as TGTGCCAGCTCAGCCACCGGGACTAGCGGATACAATGAGCAGTTCTTC. The rearrangement joins TRBV18 to TRBJ2-1; the match to TRBD2 covers 11 bases. Germline-derived CDR1 and CDR2 are KGHSH and LQKENI. CDR3 length equals 16 residues. Trimming cost V 5 bases and J 4 bases; bases outside gene matches: 7. Variable domain in full (rest from reference TRBV18 and TRBJ2-1): NAGVMQNPRHLVRRRGQEARLRCSPMKGHSHVYWYRQLPEEGLKFMVYLQKENIIDESGMPKERFSAEFPKEGPSILRIQQVVRGDSAAYFCASSATGTSGYNEQFFGPGTRLTVL.

The CDR3 region has the DNA TGCGCCAGCAGCTTTCAAACTAGCGGGGGGCCAAGGGGGAATGAGCAGTTCTTC. Translated: CASSFQTSGGPRGNEQFF. This sequence joins TRBV5-1 and TRBJ2-1; 12 bases map to TRBD2. V was pared by 2 bases and J by 7 bases, with 13 bases of the junction left unmatched. CDR3 length: 18 amino acids. Germline V lookup: CDR1 SGHRS, CDR2 YFSETQ.

The chain couples TRBV7-6 to TRBJ1-1; tentative D call: TRBD1 (5 bases). V gave up 9 bases and J gave up 8 bases, with 22 bases separating them. Germline CDR1 is SGHVS and CDR2 is FNYEAQ. CDR3 length equals 14 residues. The CDR3 DNA is TGTGCCAGTTTTATGGGGGGTCCTGAGAGAGAAGCTTTCTTT. It yields the protein CASFMGGPEREAFF.

This clone has only one observation. The rearrangement joins TRBV7-2 to TRBJ2-7; TRBD1 might be the D (7 bases). Per the germline V gene, CDR1 is SGHTA and CDR2 is FQGNSA. The CDR3 sequence is 13 residues long. Trimming took off 9 bases at V and 4 bases at J, with 16 bases between the two ends. The CDR3 loop reads CASSRGTDYEQYF. The CDR3 DNA follows: TGTGCCAGTTCTCGCGGGACAGATTACGAGCAGTACTTC.

V usage is TRBV7-9 and J usage is TRBJ1-3; no clear D gene. This CDR3 is built from 14 residues. Germline assignment: CDR1 SEHNR and CDR2 FQNEAQ (reference sequence). V lost 4 bases and J lost 4, with 11 bases in between. This CDR3 reads CASSSFEQGNTIYF. Here the CDR3 DNA reads TGTGCCAGCAGCTCATTCGAACAGGGAAACACCATATATTTT.

This clone turned up a few times. The chain uses TRBV19 and TRBJ1-5; possibly TRBD1 for D (6 bases). The CDR3 is 15 residues long. The V end lost 7 bases, the J end lost 1 base, and 14 bases lay between the germline ends. Germline V gene sequence: CDR1 LNHDA, CDR2 SQIVND (reference sequence). The CDR3 DNA follows: TGTGCCAGTAAGTCGGGAGGGGGAAGCAATCAGCCCCAGCATTTT. This translates into CASKSGGGSNQPQHF.